This entry is about one T cell receptor (beta chain). Antigen: not known. This sample was included in a study of cytomegalovirus exposure and HLA in healthy donors. Findings of the study overall: High specificity and sensitivity for cytomegalovirus status were reported for the classifier. It was reported that TCR beta sequences correctly inferred the HLA-A and HLA-B alleles for most subjects. Several of the most significant clusters appeared, in a later analysis, to be linked to common viral pathogens.

Donors counted as nominally healthy when sampled, yet unrecorded immune exposures were likely. PCR employed 60 Vbeta and 13 Jbeta primers. The table came from immunoSEQ multiplex PCR; TCRdb's copy has only in-frame clones and leaves some out. This sample has some 60,000 clones, with 65% to 85% found just once. The CDR3 consists of 12 residues. Germline values: CDR1 SQVTM, CDR2 ANQGSEA. With 6 bases removed from V and 0 bases from J, the gap between germline ends came to 8 bases. The chain is built from TRBV29-1 and TRBJ1-1; no clear D gene. Sample: PBMCs. This TCR was sampled from a male donor in good health and CMV-seronegative. The CDR3 bases are TGCAGCGTGAGATCGGTGAACACTGAAGCTTTCTTT. This codes for CSVRSVNTEAFF.